These 9 T cell receptor beta chains were sequenced from one sample in a study of response to subunit inactivated influenza vaccine. A single record per CDR3 protein comes from TCRdb applying MiXCR to the RT-PCR reads. This table holds around 600,000 distinct CDR3 sequences, 10% to 12% found once. This same sample was also part of a study on T cells expressing NK-cell markers. That paper adds: Making the TCR beta cDNA relied on 5'RACE template switching with UMIs.

Sequencing used PBMCs from blood, obtained on the day of vaccination. All receptors come from a man aged 45 to 65 who received an inactivated influenza vaccine.

This clonotype has only a few counts. The rearrangement links TRBV4-3 to TRBJ1-3; D might be TRBD1 (6 bases). Per the germline V gene, CDR1 is LGHNA and CDR2 is YSLEER. There are 16 residues in the CDR3. V was shortened by 4 bases and J by 2 bases, with 15 bases between the two germline ends. Here the CDR3 DNA reads TGCGCCAGCAGCCTCGACAGGAGAAGGCCTGGAAACACCATATATTTT. It yields the protein CASSLDRRRPGNTIYF.

The CDR3 nucleotides read TGCAGCGTGCGAGATGGGGTGGGTTTGTACACTGAAGCTTTCTTT. This gives the protein CSVRDGVGLYTEAFF. This chain joins TRBV29-1 and TRBJ1-1; D gene unclear. Trimming removed 6 bases at V and 3 bases at J, with 20 bases between. Germline V CDR1 and CDR2: SQVTM, ANQGSEA. This CDR3 has 15 residues. The variable domain in full, completed from reference TRBV29-1 and TRBJ1-1, reads SAVISQKPSRDICQRGTSLTIQCQVDSQVTMMFWYRQQPGQSLTLIATANQGSEATYESGFVIDKFPISRPNLTFSTLTVSNMSPEDSSIYLCSVRDGVGLYTEAFFGQGTRLTVV.

This chain links TRBV25-1 with TRBJ1-3, with 7 bases matching TRBD1. The CDR3 is made up of 14 amino acids. CDR1 and CDR2 (germline): MGHDK, SYGVNS. The V gene end was trimmed by 5 bases and the J gene end by 0 bases; junction bases not matched to a gene: 1. The CDR3 bases are TGTGCCAGCAGTCCAGGGGGCTCTGGAAACACCATATATTTT. This encodes CASSPGGSGNTIYF.

This clonotype was observed a few times. The chain uses TRBV7-9 and TRBJ2-3; the D is unclear. Germline V gene lookup returns CDR1 SEHNR and CDR2 FQNEAQ (reference sequence). CDR3 size: 17 residues. Trimming took off 1 base at V and 4 bases at J, with 18 bases between the two ends. The CDR3: CASSLDGVATRPDTQYF. Written as DNA, the CDR3 is TGTGCCAGCAGCTTAGATGGTGTGGCAACCAGGCCAGATACGCAGTATTTT.

In this sample, this clonotype turned up a few times. CDR3 in amino acids: CSASATVGYGYTF. CDR3 sequence (DNA): TGCAGTGCTAGCGCGACGGTTGGCTATGGCTACACCTTC. V is TRBV20-1 and J is TRBJ1-2; D is ambiguous. There are 13 residues in the CDR3. Per germline, CDR1 DFQATT and CDR2 SNEGSKA (reference sequence). The germline V and J ends were trimmed by 3 bases and 4 bases, with 12 bases remaining between them.

The gene calls are TRBV12-3 or TRBV12-4 and TRBJ1-1, with D possibly matching TRBD1 (5 bases). Trimming shortened V by 8 bases and J by 0 bases, and 13 bases separated the two germline ends. The CDR3 totals 14 residues. The CDR3 nucleotides read TGTGCCAGCTGGGGGGAGGGAATGAACACTGAAGCTTTCTTT. Its protein is CASWGEGMNTEAFF.

This clonotype came up a few times. The rearrangement links TRBV5-1 to TRBJ2-1, with D possibly being TRBD1 (7 bases). Deletions cut 4 bases from V and 9 bases from J, with 23 bases between. Germline loops: CDR1 SGHRS, CDR2 YFSETQ. This CDR3 is 16 amino acids long. This chain's CDR3 is CASSLTGQGGLGEQFF. CDR3 sequence (DNA): TGCGCCAGCAGCCTCACCGGGCAGGGGGGATTAGGTGAGCAGTTCTTC.

This clonotype was observed a few times. The chain recombines TRBV5-5 with TRBJ1-2, with TRBD1 matching 9 bases. V lost 2 bases and J lost 8; bases outside the gene matches: 4. The CDR3 is 13 amino acids. Per germline, CDR1 SGHKS and CDR2 YYEKEE (reference sequence). The CDR3 reads CASSFGQGNGYTF. In nucleotides, the CDR3 is TGTGCCAGCAGCTTTGGACAGGGGAACGGCTACACCTTC.

This clonotype showed up just a few times. The rearrangement joins TRBV7-2 to TRBJ2-7, with a tentative D call TRBD1 (5 bases). The germline V gene encodes CDR1 SGHTA and CDR2 FQGNSA. This CDR3 is 15 amino acids long. V was cut by 4 bases and J by 4 bases, with 17 bases left in between. CDR3 in amino acids: CASSSAWGPMYEQYF. Written as DNA, the CDR3 is TGTGCCAGCAGCTCCGCTTGGGGCCCAATGTACGAGCAGTACTTC. Drawing the rest from reference TRBV7-2 and TRBJ2-7, the complete variable domain is GAGVSQSPSNKVTEKGKDVELRCDPISGHTALYWYRQSLGQGLEFLIYFQGNSAPDKSGLPSDRFSAERTGGSVSTLTIQRTQQEDSAVYLCASSSAWGPMYEQYFGPGTRLTVT.